A selection of T cell receptor beta chains follows, all from one sample in a study of tumor-infiltrating lymphocytes in localized non-small cell lung cancer. Data came from immunoSEQ multiplex PCR; TCRdb stores just in-frame clones and leaves some out. The profile shows around 13,000 clones, around 68% of them singletons. The specimen sequenced was lung tumor tissue. The receptor source for this set is a human donor with non-small cell lung cancer. Both conserved end residues are part of each CDR3.

v_call cdr3_aa
TRBV5-4 CASSSGLREITQYF
TRBV18 CASSPPRGKSLSYEQYF
TRBV29-1 CSVEGGQGLYEQYF
TRBV2 CASRYYEKLFF
TRBV30 CAWRRDSLLTEAFF
TRBV7-7 CASSFRGIQETQYF
TRBV6-5 CASSGGRPYGYTF
TRBV29-1 CSVGGTVSNTEAFF
TRBV9 CASSGGHNQPQHF
TRBV7-9 CASGDRVVDNSPLHF
TRBV5-1 CASSLAGQGFSHTEAFF
TRBV6-4 CASSARDRVDTGELFF
TRBV11-2 CASSLDQTQETQYF
TRBV5-6 CASSLDQGNYNEQFF
TRBV4-1 CASSPRRGTGEKNEQYF
TRBV4-2 CASSMGLAGVNAYEQYF
TRBV23-1 CASSRTTGQLNEKLFF
TRBV19 CASSIQETQYF
TRBV13 CASSLETGLRGTEAFF
TRBV7-2 CASSFMAGFRDTQYF
TRBV6-4 CASSDEGTQPQHF
TRBV19 CASSMMGGDGQPQHF
TRBV4-3 CASSIGQGLSYEQYF
TRBV30 CAWREAGEGGELFF
TRBV5-1 CASSLGRGFTEAFF
TRBV9 CASSVLDRGKAFF
TRBV6-5 CASSYAAGMTEKLFF
TRBV5-1 CASSLSGRSSGEQFF
TRBV10-1 CASSEGLGLAGGDEQFF
TRBV14 CASSPRARGRPHEQYF
TRBV5-1 CASSLDGLNQPQHF
TRBV6-1 CASSVGLAAGDTQYF
TRBV18 CASSAQGAFYF
TRBV7-9 CASSLVERTQYF
TRBV4-2 CASSQETAQYRSGANVLTF
TRBV7-9 CASSSRRGGTYNEQFF
TRBV5-4 CASSAGLVGNEQFF
TRBV5-1 CASSLAGTQNTEAFF
TRBV5-1 CASSTTGTDTQYF
TRBV19 CASSIMGASGRRETQYF
TRBV7-9 CASSPGQGAHYGYTF
TRBV29-1 CSASAEAFF
TRBV5-1 CASSWDRGHEQYF
TRBV4-1 CASSQALLRTGGRYEQYF
TRBV5-6 CASSGIGRAGLNEQFF
TRBV5-5 CASSLGTGAGYNSPLHF
TRBV7-9 CASSTPTGTNEQYF
TRBV5-1 CATSVGSGGSTGELFF
TRBV7-9 CASSLDAAGSEAFF
TRBV5-1 CASTGTPGNEQYF
TRBV6-5 CASSYATGGPYEQYF
TRBV29-1 CSVEGTSGSSYEQYF
TRBV9 CASSVGYGGNQPQHF
TRBV11-3 CASSYYGVNEQFF
TRBV18 CASSPTPGATYEQYF
TRBV29-1 CSVETQGEQYF
TRBV28 CASSRSGTVGDQPQHF
TRBV6-1 CASLSGLGEQFF
TRBV2 CASSQNRAMYEQYF
TRBV5-6 CASSSGPGKEQYF